The 26 T cell receptor beta chains below all came from one sample that was sequenced in a study of blood T cell repertoires in COVID-19. Produced via immunoSEQ multiplex PCR; TCRdb's table is partial and in-frame only. The data hold approximately 56,000 clones, with about 83% observed a single time. The specimen sequenced was peripheral blood. Every receptor here comes from a man between 65 and 85 years old with active COVID-19.

The rearrangement uses TRBV4-1 and TRBJ2-2; a weak D match, TRBD1 (5 bases). Trimming shortened V by 2 bases and J by 1 base, and 14 bases separated the two germline ends. CDR3 length: 17 residues. Germline CDR1 reads MGHRA; CDR2 reads YSYEKL. In DNA form, the CDR3 reads TGCGCCAGCAGCCAAATAGGGTTCGGACAGAACACCGGGGAGCTGTTTTTT. Its translation: CASSQIGFGQNTGELFF.

CDR3: CAWSGSSGGTQYF. The CDR3 DNA is TGTGCCTGGAGTGGGTCTAGCGGGGGGACGCAGTATTTT. V usage is TRBV30 and J usage is TRBJ2-3, with 11 bases lining up with TRBD2. CDR3 size: 13 residues. Germline V lookup: CDR1 GTSNPN, CDR2 SVGIG (reference sequence). V gave up 1 base and J gave up 9 bases; unmatched junction bases: 3. The variable domain in full, completed from reference TRBV30 and TRBJ2-3, reads SQTIHQWPATLVQPVGSPLSLECTVEGTSNPNLYWYRQAAGRGLQLLFYSVGIGQISSEVPQNLSASRPQDRQFILSSKKLLLSDSGFYLCAWSGSSGGTQYFGPGTRLTVL.

This clone has more than one count but fewer than ten. The rearrangement uses TRBV6-6 and TRBJ1-2; D might be TRBD1 (6 bases). The V gene lost 10 bases and the J gene lost 7 bases, with 22 bases spanning the gap. The CDR3 loop spans 14 amino acids. Germline CDR1 is MNHNY and CDR2 is SVGAGI (reference sequence). In DNA form, the CDR3 reads TGTGCCACCTCGGCAGGGGCCACGACGGCTGGCTACACCTTC. This codes for CATSAGATTAGYTF.

The V and J genes are TRBV20-1 and TRBJ2-1, with 9 bases fitting TRBD2. Germline V gives CDR1 DFQATT, CDR2 SNEGSKA (reference sequence). The CDR3 is 18 residues long. V trimming: 3 bases; J trimming: 4 bases; junction bases outside the gene matches: 16. CDR3 nucleotide sequence: TGCAGTGCTAGTCCCCGGAGTGGCGGGGGGGCCAGATACAATGAGCAGTTCTTC. It translates to CSASPRSGGGARYNEQFF.

The gene calls are TRBV11-3 and TRBJ2-3, with a weak D call TRBD2 (5 bases). CDR1 is SGHNT, CDR2 YENEEA, per germline. CDR3 length equals 13 residues. Trimming stripped 5 bases from V and 2 bases from J, with 8 bases between. The CDR3 sequence is CASSIGITDTQYF. The CDR3, as DNA: TGTGCCAGCAGCATCGGGATCACAGATACGCAGTATTTT.

This chain uses TRBV29-1 with TRBJ2-2; D possibly corresponds to TRBD2 (6 bases). This CDR3 contains 16 residues. With 0 bases removed from V and 1 base from J, the gap between germline ends came to 12 bases. In germline, CDR1 is SQVTM, CDR2 ANQGSEA. CDR3 DNA sequence: TGCAGCGTTGAAGATCGGGGGACGGGGAACACCGGGGAGCTGTTTTTT. It codes for CSVEDRGTGNTGELFF.

The CDR3 loop is CATSRVQPYEQYF. The CDR3 bases are TGTGCCACCAGCAGAGTACAGCCCTACGAGCAGTACTTC. The gene calls are TRBV15 and TRBJ2-7; D not certain. There are 13 residues in the CDR3. CDR1 is LNHNV, CDR2 YYDKDF, per germline (reference sequence). The V end lost 1 base, the J end lost 2 bases, and 6 bases lay between the germline ends.

V and J are TRBV19 and TRBJ1-5; 7 bases fit TRBD1. V trimming: 3 bases; J trimming: 5 bases; junction bases outside the gene matches: 7. Germline assignment: CDR1 LNHDA and CDR2 SQIVND (reference sequence). The CDR3 totals 15 residues. The chain's CDR3 is CASSMVDRDDQPQHF. The CDR3 DNA sequence: TGTGCCAGTAGTATGGTTGACAGGGACGATCAGCCCCAGCATTTT.

The rearrangement uses TRBV4-3 and TRBJ1-1; TRBD1 agrees at 8 bases. Germline CDR1 LGHNA, CDR2 YSLEER. The CDR3 sequence is 14 residues long. The ends lost 1 base at V and 5 bases at J; junction bases unmatched: 3. CDR3 DNA: TGCGCCAGCAGCCAAGCGACAGGGGTTACTGAAGCTTTCTTT. Translation: CASSQATGVTEAFF.

This clone rates as medium-sized. The chain has TRBV18 and TRBJ1-4; D remains ambiguous. The CDR3 extends over 13 amino acids. The V end lost 5 bases, the J end lost 8 bases, and 12 bases lay between the germline ends. Germline-derived CDR1 and CDR2 are KGHSH and LQKENI. The CDR3 loop reads CASSREVAEKLFF. CDR3 nucleotides: TGTGCCAGCTCAAGAGAGGTGGCCGAAAAACTGTTTTTT.

This clone was detected only a few times. V gene TRBV7-9 combines with J gene TRBJ2-2, with D hard to call. The V and J ends lost 0 bases and 6 bases respectively, with 5 bases between them. This CDR3 has 13 amino acids. The germline gives CDR1 SEHNR, CDR2 FQNEAQ (reference sequence). The CDR3 protein is CASSLAAAGELFF. In DNA form, the CDR3 reads TGTGCCAGCAGCTTAGCGGCGGCCGGGGAGCTGTTTTTT.

The CDR3 loop is CASSWAAGAYTDTQYF. The CDR3 DNA reads as TGTGCCAGCAGTTGGGCGGCGGGGGCGTACACAGATACGCAGTATTTT. The chain recombines TRBV6-2 or TRBV6-3 with TRBJ2-3; D possibly corresponds to TRBD2 (7 bases). Trimming took off 4 bases at V and 2 bases at J, with 16 bases between the two ends. Per germline, CDR1 MNHEY and CDR2 SVGEGT. This CDR3 region has 16 residues.

V gene TRBV6-5 combines with J gene TRBJ1-1, with D maybe TRBD1 (5 bases). CDR3 size: 14 residues. V lost 5 bases to trimming and J lost 5 bases, with 15 bases between them. Germline V gene lookup returns CDR1 MNHEY and CDR2 SVGAGI. CDR3 region: CASSRTSGRTEAFF. CDR3 bases: TGTGCCAGCAGTCGGACGTCAGGGCGGACTGAAGCTTTCTTT.

The chain combines TRBV3-1 (or the pseudogene TRBV3-2) with TRBJ2-5; 7 bases line up with TRBD2. V shed 2 bases and J 2 bases; nucleotides not matched to a gene: 8. The CDR3 is made up of 16 amino acids. CDR1 is LGHDT, CDR2 YNNKEL, per germline (reference sequence). The CDR3 reads CASSQWRAGVQETQYF. In nucleotides, the CDR3 is TGTGCCAGCAGCCAATGGAGGGCGGGGGTGCAAGAGACCCAGTACTTC.

The rearrangement links TRBV4-2 to TRBJ2-2; D is perhaps TRBD2 (6 bases). Germline values: CDR1 LGHNA, CDR2 YNFKEQ. V dropped 0 bases and J dropped 1 base, with 12 bases sitting between them. This CDR3 region has 17 residues. For the CDR3, the DNA is TGTGCCAGCAGCCAAGATCCTTTGGGGGGGAACACCGGGGAGCTGTTTTTT. It yields the protein CASSQDPLGGNTGELFF.

The chain is built from TRBV30 and TRBJ2-7, with D unclear. Looked up from germline, CDR1 is GTSNPN and CDR2 is SVGIG (reference sequence). The CDR3 loop spans 13 amino acids. V lost 0 bases and J lost 4, with 10 bases in between. CDR3: CAWSVEPPYEQYF. As DNA, the CDR3 is TGTGCCTGGAGTGTAGAGCCACCGTACGAGCAGTACTTC.

The chain uses TRBV6-2 or TRBV6-3 and TRBJ1-2; D call uncertain. The CDR3 has 12 amino acids. Between the trimmed V and J ends, which lost 6 bases and 3 bases, there was a span of 8 bases. Germline V gene lookup returns CDR1 MNHEY and CDR2 SVGEGT. In nucleotides, the CDR3 is TGTGCCAGCAGCCTCTCCGACTATGGCTACACCTTC. This sequence encodes CASSLSDYGYTF.

The chain carries TRBV6-5 and TRBJ2-3; tentatively, D is TRBD2 (6 bases). CDR3 length equals 14 residues. Between the trimmed V and J ends, which lost 1 base and 3 bases, there was a span of 8 bases. Germline CDR1 reads MNHEY; CDR2 reads SVGAGI. In DNA, the CDR3 is TGTGCCAGCAGTTACTGGCGGGGTACAGATACGCAGTATTTT. Amino acid sequence: CASSYWRGTDTQYF.

The rearrangement links TRBV27 to TRBJ1-2; TRBD1 is a possible D gene (5 bases). V was pared by 0 bases and J by 4 bases, with 6 bases between. This CDR3 comprises 13 residues. Germline V gene lookup returns CDR1 MNHEY and CDR2 SMNVEV (reference sequence). CDR3 sequence (DNA): TGTGCCAGCAGTTTATCGGGGGGCTATGGCTACACCTTC. It yields the protein CASSLSGGYGYTF.

The rearrangement links TRBV13 to TRBJ2-3; 7 bases match TRBD2. The CDR3 runs to 14 residues. Germline V CDR1 and CDR2: PRHDT, FYEKMQ (reference sequence). V shed 3 bases, J shed 6 bases, and the junction held 6 bases outside the gene matches. CDR3 nucleotides: TGTGCCAGCAGCTTGGGGCTAGCGGCGGATACGCAGTATTTT. This translates into CASSLGLAADTQYF.

The chain has TRBV3-1 (or the pseudogene TRBV3-2) and TRBJ2-5, with a possible D match to TRBD1 (6 bases). Trimming shortened V by 10 bases and J by 4 bases, and 13 bases separated the two germline ends. The CDR3 contains 12 residues. Germline loops: CDR1 LGHDT, CDR2 YNNKEL (reference sequence). The CDR3 DNA sequence: TGTGCCACTTCGACAGGAGCAGAGACCCAGTACTTC. Translation: CATSTGAETQYF.

The V call is TRBV5-6, the J call TRBJ2-3; 7 bases are a match to TRBD2. The CDR3 contains 13 residues. V was clipped by 4 bases and J by 3 bases; unmatched bases: 2. The germline CDR1 and CDR2 sequences are SGHDT and YYEEEE. The CDR3 sequence: CASSRAGTDTQYF. Here the CDR3 DNA reads TGTGCCAGCAGCCGAGCGGGGACAGATACGCAGTATTTT.

The chain is built from TRBV6-5 and TRBJ2-7; 7 nucleotides align to TRBD1. The ends lost 6 bases at V and 6 bases at J; junction bases unmatched: 11. CDR1 is MNHEY and CDR2 is SVGAGI in the germline V gene. The CDR3 has 14 residues. DNA of the CDR3: TGTGCCAGCAGACAGGGGAAAATTTGCTGCGAGCAGTACTTC. Its translation is CASRQGKICCEQYF.

The rearrangement links TRBV7-2 to TRBJ1-6; 7 nucleotides align to TRBD1. Unmatched junction bases numbered 12, after V lost 4 bases and J lost 3 bases. Germline V gene data show CDR1 as SGHTA and CDR2 as FQGNSA. CDR3 length: 18 amino acids. CDR3 sequence (DNA): TGTGCCAGCAGCTATAGACCCGGGACAGCGGGCTATAATTCACCCCTCCACTTT. Translation: CASSYRPGTAGYNSPLHF.

V gene TRBV5-1 combines with J gene TRBJ1-1, with D hard to call. The V gene's germline CDR1 is SGHRS and CDR2 YFSETQ. Between the trimmed V and J ends, which lost 1 base and 3 bases, there was a span of 7 bases. This CDR3 is 13 amino acids long. CDR3 sequence reads: CASSLSSDTEAFF. The CDR3, as DNA: TGCGCCAGCAGCTTGAGCTCGGACACTGAAGCTTTCTTT.

The rearrangement joins TRBV12-5 to TRBJ2-1, with D tentatively TRBD2 (6 bases). Per the germline V gene, CDR1 is LGHNT and CDR2 is FRNRAP. This CDR3 is built from 14 residues. Trimming removed 0 bases from V and 6 bases from J, with 9 bases in between. The CDR3 bases are TGTGCTAGTGGTTTGGTCCCCGGGAGCAATGAGCAGTTCTTC. Its protein is CASGLVPGSNEQFF.